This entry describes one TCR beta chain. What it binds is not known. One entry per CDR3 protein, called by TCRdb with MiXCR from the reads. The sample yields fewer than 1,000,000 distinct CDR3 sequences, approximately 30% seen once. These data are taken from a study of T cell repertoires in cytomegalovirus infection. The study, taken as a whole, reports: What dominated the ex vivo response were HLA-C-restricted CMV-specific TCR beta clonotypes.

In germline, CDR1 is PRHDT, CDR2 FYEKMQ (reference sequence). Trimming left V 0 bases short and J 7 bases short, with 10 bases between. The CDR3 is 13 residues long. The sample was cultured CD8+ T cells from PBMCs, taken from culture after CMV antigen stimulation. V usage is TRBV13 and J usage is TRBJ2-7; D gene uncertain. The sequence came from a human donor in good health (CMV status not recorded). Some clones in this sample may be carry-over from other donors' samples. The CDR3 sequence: CASSLGPVGEQYF. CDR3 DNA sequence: TGTGCCAGCAGCTTAGGACCCGTTGGGGAGCAGTACTTC.